This T cell receptor (beta chain) was observed in a study of spatial heterogeneity in lung cancer. Study-level information: Consistent detection of more beta-chain than alpha-chain sequences was observed. Study results and limitations: It was found that expanded intratumoral alpha and beta TCR counts tracked tumor mutation counts.

TCRdb used MiXCR to reprocess the 5' RACE reads, holding one entry per CDR3 protein. The top ten clones hold about 25% of a sample with fewer than 30,000 distinct CDR3 sequences, just over 7% of them seen once. Time point meaning: sample taken at primary tumor resection. Donation came from approximately 69 patients with untreated early-stage non-small cell lung cancer. This clonotype has a count of ten or more. Its specificity is unknown. This clonotype was sampled from a male donor with early-stage non-small cell lung cancer. The sample in question was lung tumor tissue, obtained at surgery.

CDR3: CASSPIRGEQYF. Here the CDR3 DNA reads TGTGCCAGCTCACCGATACGGGGCGAGCAGTACTTC. The rearrangement uses TRBV18 and TRBJ2-7, with D perhaps matching TRBD2 (5 bases). This CDR3 contains 12 residues. CDR1 and CDR2 (germline): KGHSH, LQKENI. V lost 3 bases and J lost 6, with 9 bases in between.